This T cell receptor beta chain was sequenced for a study of cytomegalovirus exposure and HLA in healthy donors. Study in general: The 120 or so validation repertoires were produced on the same platform as the roughly 660 repertoires of the first cohort. This was reported in a later analysis.

A note on this clone: No antigen is known for it.

The CDR3 runs 16 residues. Germline values: CDR1 SEHNR, CDR2 FQNEAQ (reference sequence). V was pared by 5 bases and J by 0 bases, with 14 bases between. Measured with immunoSEQ multiplex PCR; TCRdb has only the in-frame clones, and not every one. In the table there are 92,000 or so clones, 95% to 98% of which are singletons. Whole-study findings and limits: The TCR clusters that emerged in the first cohort tended, a later analysis found, to co-occur in the approximately 130 validation repertoires. Researchers catalogued roughly 150 TCR beta chains as cytomegalovirus-associated.

Sequencing was carried out using PBMCs. The rearrangement joins TRBV7-9 to TRBJ2-4; tentative D call: TRBD1 (5 bases). This clonotype was sampled from a young man in good health and CMV-seronegative. The CDR3 loop reads CASSTWAQGAKNIQYF. In DNA form, the CDR3 reads TGTGCCAGCAGCACTTGGGCTCAGGGAGCCAAAAACATTCAGTACTTC. Filled out from reference TRBV7-9 and TRBJ2-4, the complete variable domain reads DTGVSQNPRHKITKRGQNVTFRCDPISEHNRLYWYRQTLGQGPEFLTYFQNEAQLEKSRLLSDRFSAERPKGSFSTLEIQRTEQGDSAMYLCASSTWAQGAKNIQYFGAGTRLSVL.